This entry lists 4 T cell receptor beta chains sequenced from one sample in a study of blood T cell repertoires in COVID-19. Assay: immunoSEQ multiplex PCR; the TCRdb copy retains only in-frame clones and omits some. The data hold under 500,000 clones, with around 89% observed a single time. Sequencing was performed on peripheral blood. These receptors originate from a woman aged 25-40 years with acute or convalescent COVID-19.

The genes are TRBV27 and TRBJ1-1; tentatively, D is TRBD1 (5 bases). The CDR3 is 15 residues long. Germline CDR1 reads MNHEY; CDR2 reads SMNVEV (reference sequence). V lost 8 bases and J 1 base, leaving 17 bases between the germline ends. The CDR3 protein is CASRAYKQGNTEAFF. CDR3 DNA sequence: TGTGCCAGCCGAGCGTACAAGCAGGGGAACACTGAAGCTTTCTTT.

V and J are TRBV18 and TRBJ1-5, with D hard to call. The CDR3 has 13 residues. Germline V gives CDR1 KGHSH, CDR2 LQKENI. V gave up 5 bases and J gave up 4 bases, with 9 bases separating them. The CDR3 loop reads CASSWASNQPQHF. DNA for the CDR3: TGTGCCAGCTCATGGGCCAGTAATCAGCCCCAGCATTTT.

The chain employs TRBV3-1 (or the pseudogene TRBV3-2) and TRBJ1-5; 8 positions agree with TRBD1. Germline trimming cut 4 bases from V and 4 bases from J; bases unmatched to any gene: 18. CDR1 and CDR2 (germline): LGHDT, YNNKEL (reference sequence). CDR3 length equals 19 residues. In DNA, the CDR3 is TGTGCCAGCAGCCGCTCTCAGGGGGCGAAGGGAAGTAGAAATCAGCCCCAGCATTTT. It codes for CASSRSQGAKGSRNQPQHF.

The chain carries TRBV19 and TRBJ1-5; D not resolved. CDR3 length equals 13 residues. V shed 4 bases and J shed 4 bases, with 8 bases lying between them. Germline lookup yields CDR1 LNHDA and CDR2 SQIVND (reference sequence). In nucleotides, the CDR3 is TGTGCCAGTAGTAATCGGGAGAATCAGCCCCAGCATTTT. Protein product: CASSNRENQPQHF.